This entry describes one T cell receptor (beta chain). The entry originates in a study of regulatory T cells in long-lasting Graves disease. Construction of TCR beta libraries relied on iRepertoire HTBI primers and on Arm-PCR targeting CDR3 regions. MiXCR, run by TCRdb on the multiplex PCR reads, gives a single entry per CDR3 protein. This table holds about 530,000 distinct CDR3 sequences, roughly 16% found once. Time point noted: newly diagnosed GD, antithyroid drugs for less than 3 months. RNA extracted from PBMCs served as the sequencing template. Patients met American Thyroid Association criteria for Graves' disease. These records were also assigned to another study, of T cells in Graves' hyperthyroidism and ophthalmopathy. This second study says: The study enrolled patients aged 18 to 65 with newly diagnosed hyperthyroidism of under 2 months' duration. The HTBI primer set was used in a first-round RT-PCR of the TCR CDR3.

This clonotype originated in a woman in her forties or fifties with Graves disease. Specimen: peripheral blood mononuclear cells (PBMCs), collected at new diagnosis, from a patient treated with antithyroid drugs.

CDR3 region: CASSEILNTGELFF. The CDR3 region has the DNA TGTGCCAGCAGTGAAATACTGAACACCGGGGAGCTGTTTTTT. The chain carries TRBV28 and TRBJ2-2; D is unresolved. Germline V gene data show CDR1 as MDHEN and CDR2 as SYDVKM. V lost 5 bases, J lost 1 base, and 8 bases lay in between. This CDR3 comprises 14 residues.